Listed here are 22 T cell receptor beta chains from one sample, sequenced in a study of T cells in Graves' hyperthyroidism and ophthalmopathy. Researchers amplified the TCR beta CDR3 regions from RNA transcripts. With the HTBI primer set, the TCR CDR3 went through a first round of RT-PCR. TCRdb re-called the multiplex PCR reads through MiXCR, storing one row per CDR3 protein. This sample has some 440,000 distinct CDR3 sequences, with roughly 14% found just once. The sample consisted of blood. The receptors stem from a woman aged 18 to 35 with Graves' hyperthyroidism.

This chain uses TRBV6-1 with TRBJ2-7, with 7 bases identical to TRBD2. The germline CDR1 and CDR2 sequences are MNHNS and SASEGT. V was pared by 4 bases and J by 3 bases, with 6 bases of the junction left unmatched. CDR3 length: 14 amino acids. CDR3 sequence (DNA): TGTGCCAGCAGTGCCGGGACTACGTACTACGAGCAGTACTTC. It yields the protein CASSAGTTYYEQYF.

V gene TRBV13 combines with J gene TRBJ1-6; a weak D match, TRBD1 (6 bases). The germline V gene has CDR1 PRHDT and CDR2 FYEKMQ (reference sequence). V gave up 7 bases and J gave up 7 bases, with 14 bases separating them. The CDR3 covers 14 residues. The DNA for the CDR3 is TGTGCCAGCACCCTGAGGACAGCGAATTCACCCCTCCACTTT. Amino acids: CASTLRTANSPLHF.

This rearrangement joins TRBV27 to TRBJ2-2; 9 bases agree with TRBD1. V lost 2 bases and J lost 3; bases outside the gene matches: 1. Germline assignment: CDR1 MNHEY and CDR2 SMNVEV (reference sequence). This CDR3 contains 15 residues. Written as DNA, the CDR3 is TGTGCCAGCAGTTTAACAGGGGGCTACACCGGGGAGCTGTTTTTT. As protein: CASSLTGGYTGELFF.

This clonotype was seen at least ten times. The chain joins TRBV12-3 or TRBV12-4 to TRBJ1-5, with D perhaps TRBD1 (5 bases). The V and J ends lost 7 bases and 0 bases respectively, with 13 bases between them. The CDR3 is 15 amino acids. The CDR3 is CASNIRESSNQPQHF. The CDR3 bases are TGTGCCAGCAATATCAGGGAAAGTAGCAATCAGCCCCAGCATTTT.

This clonotype has at least ten counts. The rearrangement links TRBV11-2 to TRBJ2-2, with 10 bases fitting TRBD1. V shed 6 bases and J 3 bases; nucleotides not matched to a gene: 19. Germline assignment: CDR1 SGHAT and CDR2 FQNNGV. The CDR3 sequence is 20 residues long. For the CDR3, the DNA is TGTGCCAGCAGAAAACCGGGACAGGGGTCCCCCAGCAGGGACACCGGGGAGCTGTTTTTT. It encodes CASRKPGQGSPSRDTGELFF. The full variable domain, its missing parts supplied by reference TRBV11-2 and TRBJ2-2, is EAGVAQSPRYKIIEKRQSVAFWCNPISGHATLYWYQQILGQGPKLLIQFQNNGVVDDSQLPKDRFSAERLKGVDSTLKIQPAKLEDSAVYLCASRKPGQGSPSRDTGELFFGEGSRLTVL.

This clonotype was seen many times. The V and J genes are TRBV28 and TRBJ2-5, with D perhaps given as TRBD1 or TRBD2 (6 bases each). V shed 6 bases and J shed 0 bases, with 14 bases lying between them. Germline V CDR1 and CDR2: MDHEN, SYDVKM. The CDR3 has 15 amino acids. CDR3 in amino acids: CASRNDRTNQETQYF. The CDR3 DNA reads as TGTGCCAGCAGGAACGACAGGACTAACCAAGAGACCCAGTACTTC.

The V and J genes are TRBV20-1 and TRBJ1-6, with 7 bases identical to TRBD1. Trimming cost V 6 bases and J 5 bases; bases outside gene matches: 7. The germline CDR1 and CDR2 sequences are DFQATT and SNEGSKA (reference sequence). The CDR3 is 14 residues long. The CDR3 spells CSAQAGTDNSPLHF. The CDR3 DNA follows: TGCAGTGCCCAAGCCGGGACAGATAATTCACCCCTCCACTTT.

This clonotype was recorded many times. V usage is TRBV3-1 and J usage is TRBJ2-7; TRBD1 is a possible D gene (6 bases). There are 15 residues in the CDR3. V dropped 0 bases and J dropped 3 bases, with 12 bases sitting between them. Germline CDR1 and CDR2: LGHDT and YNNKEL (reference sequence). The CDR3: CASSQDVQGNYEQYF. The CDR3 DNA reads as TGTGCCAGCAGCCAAGACGTACAGGGTAACTACGAGCAGTACTTC.

The genes are TRBV19 and TRBJ1-5; TRBD1 matches at 7 bases. The CDR3 length is 17 residues. With V trimmed by 5 bases and J by 0 bases, 10 bases remained unmatched. Germline lookup yields CDR1 LNHDA and CDR2 SQIVND (reference sequence). The CDR3 loop reads CASSPPRDSYSNQPQHF. The DNA of the CDR3 is TGTGCCAGTAGTCCGCCCCGGGACAGTTATAGCAATCAGCCCCAGCATTTT.

This clonotype has a count of ten or more. The rearrangement joins TRBV10-3 to TRBJ2-1; possible D gene TRBD1, 6 bases. This CDR3 has 16 residues. The V gene lost 6 bases and the J gene lost 0 bases, with 15 bases spanning the gap. Germline loops: CDR1 ENHRY, CDR2 SYGVKD. CDR3 loop: CAIRAPTGSSYNEQFF. For the CDR3, the DNA is TGTGCCATCAGAGCTCCCACAGGGAGCTCCTACAATGAGCAGTTCTTC.

The sample holds many counts of this clonotype. The rearrangement joins TRBV6-1 to TRBJ2-4; D uncertain. The CDR3 is made up of 16 amino acids. Trimming pared 6 bases from V and 0 bases from J, leaving 15 bases between. CDR1 MNHNS and CDR2 SASEGT come from the germline V gene. This CDR3 is CASRGPATLAKNIQYF. CDR3 nucleotide sequence: TGTGCCAGCAGAGGGCCCGCAACCCTAGCCAAAAACATTCAGTACTTC.

This clonotype was counted at least ten times. The CDR3 DNA is TGCAGCGTTGAATTGACAGGGGGCAGGACAGATACGCAGTATTTT. The encoded protein is CSVELTGGRTDTQYF. This rearrangement joins TRBV29-1 to TRBJ2-3, with 10 bases matching TRBD1. Trimming took 2 bases from V and 3 from J; bases not matched to a gene: 5. The germline V gene has CDR1 SQVTM and CDR2 ANQGSEA. The CDR3 runs 15 residues.

In its sample, this clonotype was seen many times. V and J are TRBV5-1 and TRBJ2-1; TRBD1 might be the D (9 bases). In germline, CDR1 is SGHRS, CDR2 YFSETQ. Trimming stripped 4 bases from V and 8 bases from J, with 25 bases between. This CDR3 is 17 amino acids long. The CDR3 nucleotides read TGCGCCAGCAGCACGGCGACAGGGGGGCGGGGGGACGATGAGCAGTTCTTC. Protein sequence: CASSTATGGRGDDEQFF.

At least ten counts were recorded for this clonotype. The chain couples TRBV18 to TRBJ1-1; TRBD1 agrees at 9 bases. The V segment lost 3 bases and the J segment 8 bases; nucleotides outside the gene matches: 10. Germline V CDR1 and CDR2: KGHSH, LQKENI. The CDR3 sequence is 15 residues long. The DNA for the CDR3 is TGTGCCAGCTCACCTGGGACAGGGACGCTCGGGGAAGCTTTCTTT. It is translated as CASSPGTGTLGEAFF.

The V call is TRBV12-3 or TRBV12-4, the J call TRBJ2-1; the match to TRBD2 covers 9 bases. After removal of 3 bases from V and 6 bases from J, the junction contained 3 bases not matched to a gene. The CDR3 has 14 amino acids. The CDR3 spells CASSFRGGGNEQFF. For the CDR3, the DNA is TGTGCCAGCAGTTTTCGCGGGGGGGGCAATGAGCAGTTCTTC.

In its sample, this clonotype was seen many times. V and J are TRBV6-1 and TRBJ1-2; 10 bases align to TRBD1. This CDR3 contains 15 residues. The J segment lost 7 bases and the V segment lost 7 bases, leaving 12 bases of the junction unmatched. Looked up from germline, CDR1 is MNHNS and CDR2 is SASEGT. DNA of the CDR3: TGTGCCAGCACGAAGACAGGGGGCCAAGAAGGTGGCTACACCTTC. Amino acids: CASTKTGGQEGGYTF.

The chain is built from TRBV7-9 and TRBJ1-3; D may be TRBD1 (5 bases). V was pared by 0 bases and J by 2 bases, with 8 bases between. The CDR3 sequence is 15 residues long. Germline V gene lookup returns CDR1 SEHNR and CDR2 FQNEAQ (reference sequence). The CDR3 reads CASSLAQGPGNTIYF. CDR3 nucleotide sequence: TGTGCCAGCAGCTTAGCGCAGGGACCTGGAAACACCATATATTTT.

The chain links TRBV6-1 to TRBJ1-2; D might be TRBD1 (6 bases). There are 15 residues in the CDR3. Germline V gene sequence: CDR1 MNHNS, CDR2 SASEGT. V was cut by 3 bases and J by 2 bases, with 13 bases left in between. The CDR3 region is CASSDPQGGNYGYTF. The CDR3 nucleotides are TGTGCCAGCAGTGATCCCCAAGGGGGGAACTATGGCTACACCTTC.

CDR3 loop: CAIRNRTGSVANSPLHF. CDR3 bases: TGTGCCATCAGGAACCGCACAGGAAGCGTAGCTAATTCACCCCTCCACTTT. This chain links TRBV10-3 with TRBJ1-6; a possible D gene is TRBD1 (5 bases). This CDR3 region has 17 residues. Germline values: CDR1 ENHRY, CDR2 SYGVKD. Trimming stripped 6 bases from V and 6 bases from J, with 21 bases between.

This clonotype has just one count. The rearrangement uses TRBV19 and TRBJ1-4; D might be TRBD1 (5 bases). The CDR3 totals 15 residues. The germline V and J ends were trimmed by 10 bases and 7 bases, with 22 bases remaining between them. Looked up from germline, CDR1 is LNHDA and CDR2 is SQIVND (reference sequence). The CDR3, as DNA: TGTGCCACCTCTAAGGAGGGACGGCGAGCTGAAAAACTGTTTTTT. Translating gives CATSKEGRRAEKLFF.

The V gene is TRBV7-2, the J gene TRBJ1-1; D ambiguous. Trimming pared 1 base from V and 4 bases from J, leaving 10 bases between. CDR3 size: 14 residues. The V gene's germline CDR1 is SGHTA and CDR2 FQGNSA. The CDR3 DNA is TGTGCCAGCAGCTTAGTACGGGAGGGCACTGAAGCTTTCTTT. Amino acids: CASSLVREGTEAFF.

The chain employs TRBV20-1 and TRBJ2-2; either TRBD1 or TRBD2 may fit D (5 bases each). Germline assignment: CDR1 DFQATT and CDR2 SNEGSKA (reference sequence). The CDR3 loop spans 15 amino acids. The V gene lost 1 base and the J gene lost 0 bases, with 9 bases spanning the gap. CDR3 protein: CSARVGTANTGELFF. The CDR3, as DNA: TGCAGTGCTAGAGTTGGGACGGCGAACACCGGGGAGCTGTTTTTT.